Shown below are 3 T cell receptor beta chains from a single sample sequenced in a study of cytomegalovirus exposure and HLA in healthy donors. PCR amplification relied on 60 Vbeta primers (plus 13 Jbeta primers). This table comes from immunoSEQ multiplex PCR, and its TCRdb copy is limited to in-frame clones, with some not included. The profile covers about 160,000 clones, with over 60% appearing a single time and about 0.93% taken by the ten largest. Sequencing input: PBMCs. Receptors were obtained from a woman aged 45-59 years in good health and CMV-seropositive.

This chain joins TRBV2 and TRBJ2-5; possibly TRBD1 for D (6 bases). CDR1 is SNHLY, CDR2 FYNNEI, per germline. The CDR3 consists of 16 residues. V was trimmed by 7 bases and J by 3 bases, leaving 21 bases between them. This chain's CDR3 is CASNEIGGSVKETQYF. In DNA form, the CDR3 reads TGTGCCAGCAATGAGATAGGGGGTTCGGTAAAAGAGACCCAGTACTTC.

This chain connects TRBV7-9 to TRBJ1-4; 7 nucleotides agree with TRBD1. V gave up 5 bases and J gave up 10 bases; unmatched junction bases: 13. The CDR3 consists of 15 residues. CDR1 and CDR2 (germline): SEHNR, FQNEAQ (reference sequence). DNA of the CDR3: TGTGCCAGCAGCGCCGACAGGGACCTCTCGGGAAAACTGTTTTTT. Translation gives CASSADRDLSGKLFF.

The CDR3 sequence is CASSIGTAVWYNEQFF. In DNA form, the CDR3 reads TGTGCCAGTAGTATAGGGACTGCTGTGTGGTACAATGAGCAGTTCTTC. V usage is TRBV19 and J usage is TRBJ2-1; D might be TRBD2 (5 bases). V shed 1 base and J shed 4 bases, with 14 bases lying between them. Germline CDR1 is LNHDA and CDR2 is SQIVND (reference sequence). This CDR3 is built from 16 residues.